The entry below describes one T cell receptor beta chain. This record comes from a study of shared clonotypes between healthy human individuals. This CDR3 is built from 18 residues. Germline CDR1 reads MNHEY; CDR2 reads SMNVEV (reference sequence). Trimming removed 5 bases from V and 5 bases from J; junction bases left unmatched: 10. Libraries were prepared by immunoSEQ multiplex PCR; TCRdb keeps only in-frame clonotypes and omits some of them. The table shows roughly 700,000 clones, with about 90% occurring only once. The sequenced sample consisted of memory CD8+ T cells from PBMCs. The subset was: CD45RO+ cells pooled with CCR7-negative TemRA cells. The receptor's source is a man aged 18 to 29 in good health. Some clones in this sample may be carry-over from other donors' samples. The chain uses TRBV27 and TRBJ2-2, with 14 bases aligning to TRBD2. The CDR3 region has the DNA TGTGCCAGCAGTCTCGAGGGACTAGCGGGAGTAAGGACCGGGGAGCTGTTTTTT. This codes for CASSLEGLAGVRTGELFF.